These 23 T cell receptor beta chains came from one sample sequenced in a study of shared clonotypes between healthy human individuals. Sequencing used immunoSEQ multiplex PCR; TCRdb keeps in-frame clones, though not all of them. The sample shows approximately 530,000 clones, about 96% of them seen only once. Sequencing was performed on naive CD4+ T cells sorted from blood. Specified subset: CD45RA+ positively selected. The receptor source for this set is a woman aged 30 to 39 in good health.

This sequence joins TRBV7-9 and TRBJ2-5; D possibly corresponds to TRBD1 (5 bases). Trimming stripped 2 bases from V and 1 base from J, with 14 bases between. This CDR3 is 16 amino acids long. CDR1 is SEHNR and CDR2 is FQNEAQ in the germline V gene (reference sequence). For the CDR3, the DNA is TGTGCCAGCAGCTTACTTAGGGCAGGGCGCCAAGAGACCCAGTACTTC. Translated: CASSLLRAGRQETQYF.

The chain combines TRBV6-5 with TRBJ2-6; maybe TRBD1 (6 bases). Trimming pared 0 bases from V and 2 bases from J, leaving 8 bases between. The CDR3 contains 16 residues. The V gene's germline CDR1 is MNHEY and CDR2 SVGAGI. The CDR3 sequence is CASSYSNRAGANVLTF. CDR3 in DNA: TGTGCCAGCAGTTACTCGAACAGGGCTGGGGCCAACGTCCTGACTTTC.

The chain links TRBV28 to TRBJ1-6; D is undetermined. Germline V gene data show CDR1 as MDHEN and CDR2 as SYDVKM. Between the trimmed V and J ends, which lost 9 bases and 7 bases, there was a span of 13 bases. This CDR3 has 13 amino acids. The CDR3 protein is CASTLDGNSPLHF. CDR3 nucleotide sequence: TGTGCCAGTACCCTAGATGGGAATTCACCCCTCCACTTT.

V gene TRBV5-5 combines with J gene TRBJ1-3; no firm D call. CDR1 and CDR2 (germline): SGHKS, YYEKEE (reference sequence). The V end lost 3 bases, the J end lost 5 bases, and 18 bases lay between the germline ends. CDR3 length equals 16 residues. CDR3 residues: CASSSQSMGARNTIYF. CDR3 nucleotide sequence: TGTGCCAGCAGCTCCCAGAGTATGGGAGCCCGAAACACCATATATTTT.

This clone was seen once. The chain joins TRBV19 to TRBJ2-7, with D maybe TRBD2 (6 bases). Germline CDR1 is LNHDA and CDR2 is SQIVND (reference sequence). With 5 bases removed from V and 0 bases from J, the gap between germline ends came to 17 bases. CDR3 length equals 16 residues. CDR3 sequence reads: CASSPTPNSGSYEQYF. In DNA, the CDR3 is TGTGCCAGTAGTCCAACCCCGAATAGCGGCTCCTACGAGCAGTACTTC.

This clone came up once. The rearrangement uses TRBV27 and TRBJ2-7; D unresolved. V lost 5 bases to trimming and J lost 4 bases, with 15 bases between them. The length of the CDR3 is 14 residues. Germline V gene data show CDR1 as MNHEY and CDR2 as SMNVEV (reference sequence). The chain's CDR3 is CASSQTWTAYEQYF. CDR3 nucleotide sequence: TGTGCCAGCAGTCAGACTTGGACCGCTTACGAGCAGTACTTC.

This rearrangement joins TRBV5-1 to TRBJ2-4; D possibly corresponds to TRBD1 (5 bases). V gave up 0 bases and J gave up 0 bases, with 13 bases separating them. The CDR3 is 17 amino acids. The V gene's germline CDR1 is SGHRS and CDR2 YFSETQ. In DNA, the CDR3 is TGCGCCAGCAGCTTGGGTGACAGAATACTAGCCAAAAACATTCAGTACTTC. Amino acid sequence: CASSLGDRILAKNIQYF.

This clone was counted a single time. The germline gene is not matched at one end of the junction; a read error may be the cause. The chain has TRBV28 and TRBJ1-2; 8 bases map to TRBD1. This CDR3 is 13 amino acids long. The V gene's germline CDR1 is MDHEN and CDR2 SYDVKM. The CDR3 spells CASSQGAFVVGIF. In DNA, the CDR3 is TGTGCCAGCAGTCAGGGGGCTTTTGTGGTCGGCATCTTC.

The gene calls are TRBV5-4 and TRBJ2-7, with TRBD1 identical over 7 bases. The ends lost 3 bases at V and 0 bases at J; junction bases unmatched: 9. CDR3 length: 16 residues. Germline loops: CDR1 SGHNT, CDR2 YYREEE (reference sequence). This CDR3 is CASSSVKYRGSYEQYF. CDR3 sequence (DNA): TGTGCCAGCAGCTCGGTTAAATACAGGGGCTCCTACGAGCAGTACTTC.

The rearrangement uses TRBV19 and TRBJ2-3; 9 bases match TRBD1. The germline CDR1 and CDR2 sequences are LNHDA and SQIVND (reference sequence). The CDR3 contains 13 residues. Losses at the gene ends were 10 bases for V and 3 bases for J; bases not matched to a gene: 5. The chain's CDR3 is CATWGQGTDTQYF. CDR3 nucleotides: TGTGCCACCTGGGGACAGGGAACAGATACGCAGTATTTT.

V usage is TRBV5-6 and J usage is TRBJ1-2; no definite D call. The germline CDR1 and CDR2 sequences are SGHDT and YYEEEE. CDR3 size: 14 residues. Trimming cost V 4 bases and J 4 bases, with 14 bases left between them. CDR3 residues: CASSRGGRSYGYTF. CDR3 DNA sequence: TGTGCCAGCAGCCGTGGAGGGAGAAGCTATGGCTACACCTTC.

This rearrangement joins TRBV19 to TRBJ1-2; no firm D call. The CDR3 runs 15 residues. Trimming removed 7 bases from V and 0 bases from J, with 15 bases in between. The germline CDR1 and CDR2 sequences are LNHDA and SQIVND (reference sequence). CDR3 nucleotide sequence: TGTGCCAGTAAAAGGTCGGCATTAGCTAACTATGGCTACACCTTC. Protein product: CASKRSALANYGYTF. Filled out from reference TRBV19 and TRBJ1-2, the complete variable domain reads DGGITQSPKYLFRKEGQNVTLSCEQNLNHDAMYWYRQDPGQGLRLIYYSQIVNDFQKGDIAEGYSVSREKKESFPLTVTSAQKNPTAFYLCASKRSALANYGYTFGSGTRLTVV.

This sequence joins TRBV28 and TRBJ2-1, with D perhaps matching TRBD2 (5 bases). This CDR3 region has 13 residues. Trimming took off 6 bases at V and 9 bases at J, with 15 bases between the two ends. CDR1 is MDHEN, CDR2 SYDVKM, per germline. The CDR3 region is CASRGDNGREQFF. In DNA, the CDR3 is TGTGCCAGCAGGGGAGACAATGGGCGTGAGCAGTTCTTC.

The chain carries TRBV25-1 and TRBJ2-5; 13 nucleotides agree with TRBD2. The germline CDR1 and CDR2 sequences are MGHDK and SYGVNS. The J segment lost 1 base and the V segment lost 2 bases, leaving 4 bases of the junction unmatched. The CDR3 extends over 17 amino acids. The CDR3 DNA is TGTGCCAGCAGTGAAGGGGGACTAGCGGGACTCCAAGAGACCCAGTACTTC. Protein: CASSEGGLAGLQETQYF.

The chain combines TRBV5-4 with TRBJ1-2, with TRBD1 as a possible D gene (5 bases). CDR1 is SGHNT and CDR2 is YYREEE in the germline V gene (reference sequence). The CDR3 length is 12 residues. Trimming pared 0 bases from V and 7 bases from J, leaving 7 bases between. The CDR3 loop reads CASSLVGGGYTF. The CDR3 DNA sequence: TGTGCCAGCAGCTTGGTCGGGGGTGGCTACACCTTC.

This chain uses TRBV19 with TRBJ2-7, with 10 bases fitting TRBD1. With V trimmed by 3 bases and J by 4 bases, 6 bases remained unmatched. The CDR3 totals 15 residues. CDR1 and CDR2 from the germline V gene are LNHDA and SQIVND (reference sequence). The CDR3 region has the DNA TGTGCCAGTAGTATCCCGGGACAGGGGACGTACGAGCAGTACTTC. As protein: CASSIPGQGTYEQYF.

The chain has TRBV30 and TRBJ2-3; D might be TRBD2 (6 bases). CDR1 and CDR2 (germline): GTSNPN, SVGIG (reference sequence). The V end lost 0 bases, the J end lost 2 bases, and 12 bases lay between the germline ends. This CDR3 has 15 residues. CDR3 sequence: CAWSVRLGPTDTQYF. Here the CDR3 DNA reads TGTGCCTGGAGTGTACGACTAGGTCCCACAGATACGCAGTATTTT.

Comment on this clone: Other DNA sequences of this sample code for an identical CDR3. V and J are TRBV28 and TRBJ1-2, with D maybe TRBD1 (6 bases). There are 13 residues in the CDR3. Germline CDR1 and CDR2: MDHEN and SYDVKM. The germline V and J ends were trimmed by 3 bases and 4 bases, with 9 bases remaining between them. CDR3 amino acids: CASSLGGPYGYTF. CDR3 coding DNA: TGTGCCAGCAGTTTGGGGGGCCCCTATGGCTACACCTTC.

The genes are TRBV9 and TRBJ2-3; D unclear. Trimming took 4 bases from V and 5 from J, leaving 14 bases between them. This CDR3 has 14 residues. The germline gives CDR1 SGDLS, CDR2 YYNGEE. For the CDR3, the DNA is TGTGCCAGCAGCCTCTTCGGAGTTAGAGATACGCAGTATTTT. It is translated as CASSLFGVRDTQYF.

A single count supports this clone. The chain employs TRBV30 and TRBJ2-1; possibly TRBD1 for D (6 bases). Trimming removed 3 bases at V and 1 base at J, with 16 bases between. CDR1 is GTSNPN, CDR2 SVGIG, per germline (reference sequence). The CDR3 covers 16 residues. In nucleotides, the CDR3 is TGTGCCTGGAGGAATCAACGCAGGGGTTCCTACAATGAGCAGTTCTTC. Its protein product is CAWRNQRRGSYNEQFF.

The rearrangement uses TRBV6-5 and TRBJ1-1; D is unclear. Trimming removed 0 bases at V and 4 bases at J, with 6 bases between. Germline V CDR1 and CDR2: MNHEY, SVGAGI. The CDR3 spans 13 residues. CDR3 in amino acids: CASSYSTVTEAFF. In nucleotides, the CDR3 is TGTGCCAGCAGTTACTCCACGGTCACTGAAGCTTTCTTT.

This clone has just one count. The chain employs TRBV9 and TRBJ2-3, with TRBD2 matching over 11 bases. The CDR3 spans 17 residues. V was clipped by 1 base and J by 3 bases; unmatched bases: 7. Germline CDR1 and CDR2: SGDLS and YYNGEE. The CDR3 here is CASSVTIGTSGTDTQYF. CDR3 nucleotide sequence: TGTGCCAGCAGCGTAACTATTGGGACTAGCGGTACAGATACGCAGTATTTT.

The chain has TRBV10-3 and TRBJ2-3, with D tentatively TRBD2 (7 bases). V was trimmed by 2 bases and J by 2 bases, leaving 17 bases between them. CDR1 and CDR2 (germline): ENHRY, SYGVKD. This CDR3 is 17 amino acids long. The CDR3 loop reads CAISEPRGRALTDTQYF. The CDR3 nucleotides read TGTGCCATCAGTGAGCCGAGGGGGAGGGCCCTCACAGATACGCAGTATTTT.